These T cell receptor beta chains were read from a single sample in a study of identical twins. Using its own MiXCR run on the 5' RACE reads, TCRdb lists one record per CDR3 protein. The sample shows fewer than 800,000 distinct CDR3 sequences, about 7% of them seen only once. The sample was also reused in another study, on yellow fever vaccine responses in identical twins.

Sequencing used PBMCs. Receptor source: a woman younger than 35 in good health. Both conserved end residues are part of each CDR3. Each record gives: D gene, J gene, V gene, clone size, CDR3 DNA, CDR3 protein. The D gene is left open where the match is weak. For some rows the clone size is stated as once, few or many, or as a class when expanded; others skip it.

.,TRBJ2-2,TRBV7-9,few,TGTGCCAGCAACCTAGCGCCTAACACCGGGGAGCTGTTTTTT,CASNLAPNTGELFF
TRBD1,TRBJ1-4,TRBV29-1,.,TGCAGCGTCGCCCGGACAGGGGCGGAATCGAAACTGTTTTTT,CSVARTGAESKLFF
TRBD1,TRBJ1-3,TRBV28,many,TGTGCCAGCAAAAAAGGGGGCACTGGAAACACCATATATTTT,CASKKGGTGNTIYF
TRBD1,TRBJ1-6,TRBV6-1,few,TGTGCCAGCAGAATACAGGGGGCAAATTCACCCCTCCACTTT,CASRIQGANSPLHF
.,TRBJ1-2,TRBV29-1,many,TGCAGCGTACGAGATCGGAAAGGCTACACCTTC,CSVRDRKGYTF
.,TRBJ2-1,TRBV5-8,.,TGTGCCAGCAGCTTGGTTACGGGAGTAGAGTTCTTC,CASSLVTGVEFF
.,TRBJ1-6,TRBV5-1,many,TGCGCCAGCAGCTTGGTTCCAAGTTTTTATAATTCACCCCTCCACTTT,CASSLVPSFYNSPLHF
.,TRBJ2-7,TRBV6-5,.,TGTGCCAGCAGTTCCCCGAAGACGGATACCTACGAGCAGTACTTC,CASSSPKTDTYEQYF
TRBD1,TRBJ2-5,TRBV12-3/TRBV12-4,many,TGTGCCAGCAGCTCGACAGGGGGCAAACAAGAGACCCAGTACTTC,CASSSTGGKQETQYF
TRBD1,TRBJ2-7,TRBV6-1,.,TGTGCCAGCAGCCCCGGGACAGGGGGCTTATACGAGCAGTACTTC,CASSPGTGGLYEQYF
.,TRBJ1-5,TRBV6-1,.,TGTGCCAGCAGCGTGGACCCTAGCAATCAGCCCCAGCATTTT,CASSVDPSNQPQHF
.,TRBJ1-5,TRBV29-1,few,TGCAGCGTTGGCGGGGGGGGGGCTCAGCCCCAGCATTTT,CSVGGGGAQPQHF
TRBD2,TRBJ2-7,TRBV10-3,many,TGTGCCATCGGTCTTGATTGGGGGAGGGCCGGGTCCGAGCAGTACTTC,CAIGLDWGRAGSEQYF
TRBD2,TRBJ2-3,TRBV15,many,TGTGCCACCAGCAGAGATCTAGCGGGAGGCACAGATACGCAGTATTTT,CATSRDLAGGTDTQYF
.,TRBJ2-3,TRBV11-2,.,TGTGCCAGCAGCTACTTCGTCACAGATACGCAGTATTTT,CASSYFVTDTQYF
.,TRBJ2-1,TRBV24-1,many,TGTGCCACCAGTGAGTACAATGAGCAGTTCTTC,CATSEYNEQFF
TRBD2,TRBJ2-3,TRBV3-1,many,TGTGCCAGCAGCCCAGTGGGGACTAGCGGGGCCAAAGATACGCAGTATTTT,CASSPVGTSGAKDTQYF
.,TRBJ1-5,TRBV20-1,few,TGCAGTGCTAGGGAAGTGTCAGGCAATCAGCCCCAGCATTTT,CSAREVSGNQPQHF
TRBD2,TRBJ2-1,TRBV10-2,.,TGCGCCAGCAGTCAAACTAGCGGGGGGGCCGCGTACAATGAGCAGTTCTTC,CASSQTSGGAAYNEQFF
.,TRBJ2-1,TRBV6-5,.,TGTGCCAGCAGTTACGCGGGTAGCTCCTACAATGAGCAGTTCTTC,CASSYAGSSYNEQFF
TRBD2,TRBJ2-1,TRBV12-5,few,TGTGCTAGTGGTTTGGCGGGACTAGCGGGGGGGTACTCTCAGTTCTTC,CASGLAGLAGGYSQFF
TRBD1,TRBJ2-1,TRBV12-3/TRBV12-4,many,TGTGCCAGCAGTCCCGGGACAGCGATGAACAATGAGCAGTTCTTC,CASSPGTAMNNEQFF
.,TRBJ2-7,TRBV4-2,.,TGTGCCAGCAGCCACGCGAGTACAGGCACAATCCCCTACGAGCAGTACTTC,CASSHASTGTIPYEQYF
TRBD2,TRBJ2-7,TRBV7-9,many,TGTGCCAGCAGCTCAACCCCCGGGACTAACTCCTACGAGCAGTACTTC,CASSSTPGTNSYEQYF
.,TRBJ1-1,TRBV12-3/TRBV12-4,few,TGTGCCAGCAGTTTTGCTTCTGGCAGGGGTAACACTGAAGCTTTCTTT,CASSFASGRGNTEAFF
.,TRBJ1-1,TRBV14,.,TGTGCCAGCAGCCCCCTTCCAGGGGTGAGGGATGAAGCTTTCTTT,CASSPLPGVRDEAFF
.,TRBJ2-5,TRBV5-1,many,TGCGCCAGCAGCTTGGGGGGGACACCCCAAGAGACCCAGTACTTC,CASSLGGTPQETQYF
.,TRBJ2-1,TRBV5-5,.,TGTGCCAGCAGCGGGGGGGGGCCCTACAATGAGCAGTTCTTC,CASSGGGPYNEQFF
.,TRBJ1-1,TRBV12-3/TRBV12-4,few,TGTGCCAGCAGACTAGCAGAGAACACTGAAGCTTTCTTT,CASRLAENTEAFF
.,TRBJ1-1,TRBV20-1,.,TGCAGTGCTAGAGGCAGGGTGACTGAAGCTTTCTTT,CSARGRVTEAFF
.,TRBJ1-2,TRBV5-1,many,TGCGCCAGCACTCTGGGCCATAACTATGGCTACACCTTC,CASTLGHNYGYTF
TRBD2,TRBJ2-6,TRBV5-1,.,TGCGCCAACTACGAACGGGACTACTCTGGGGCCAACGTCCTGACTTTC,CANYERDYSGANVLTF
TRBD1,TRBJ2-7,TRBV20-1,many,TGCAGTGCTAGAGATTTTACAGGGGGGTCCTACGAGCAGTACTTC,CSARDFTGGSYEQYF
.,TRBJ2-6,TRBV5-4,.,TGTGCCAGCAGCTCCGGGTTCTTCTGCTCCGGCCTGGGGTCTGGGGCCAACGTCCTGACTTTC,CASSSGFFCSGLGSGANVLTF
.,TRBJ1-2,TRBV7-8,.,TGTGCCAGCAGCTTCGGCAGCGAGGGCCGCTATGGCTACACCTTC,CASSFGSEGRYGYTF
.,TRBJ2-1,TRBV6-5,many,TGTGCCAGCAGCGGACCCAATGAGCAGTTCTTC,CASSGPNEQFF
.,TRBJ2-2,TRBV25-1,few,TGTGCCAGCAGTGAATTTCCCGGGAACACCGGGGAGCTGTTTTTT,CASSEFPGNTGELFF
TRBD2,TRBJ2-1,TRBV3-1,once,TGTACCAGCAGTTCTGGACTAGCGGGAGGGAAAGACAATGAGCAGTTCTTC,CTSSSGLAGGKDNEQFF
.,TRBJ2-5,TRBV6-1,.,TGTGCCAGCAGTGACCCTGGACAGGAGGGAGGGGAGACCCAGTACTTC,CASSDPGQEGGETQYF
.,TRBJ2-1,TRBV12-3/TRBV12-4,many,TGTGCCAGCAACGTCAGGAGTCTCTACCATGAGCAGTTCTTC,CASNVRSLYHEQFF
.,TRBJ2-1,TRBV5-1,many,TGCGCCAGCAGCTTGAAGGTGGTCGCCTACAATGAGCAGTTCTTC,CASSLKVVAYNEQFF
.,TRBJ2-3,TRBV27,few,TGTGCCAGCAGTTTCGCGCTGTGGCGGGGTACGCAGTATTTT,CASSFALWRGTQYF
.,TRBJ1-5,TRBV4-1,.,TGCGCCAGCAGCCAAGGTCTGGCAGGGAATCAGCCCCAGCATTTT,CASSQGLAGNQPQHF
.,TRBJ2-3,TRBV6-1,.,TGTGCCAGCAGTGAATCGGCGGACCGGGATACGCAGTATTTT,CASSESADRDTQYF
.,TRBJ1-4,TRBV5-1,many,TGCGCCAGCAGCCTGAATGAGGAAAAACTGTTTTTT,CASSLNEEKLFF
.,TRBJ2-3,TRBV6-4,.,TGTGCCAGCAGTCGGTCGCCCCTCACAGATACGCAGTATTTT,CASSRSPLTDTQYF
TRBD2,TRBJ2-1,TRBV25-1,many,TGTGCCAGCAGTGATTCAAGACTAGCGGGAGTCGATGAGCAGTTCTTC,CASSDSRLAGVDEQFF
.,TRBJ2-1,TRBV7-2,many,TGTGCCAGCAGCACTAGATCCAATGAGCAGTTCTTC,CASSTRSNEQFF
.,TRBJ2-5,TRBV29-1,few,TGCAGCGCTCAAGAGGCCCAGTACTTC,CSAQEAQYF
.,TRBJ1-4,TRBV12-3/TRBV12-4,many,TGTGCCAGCAGTTCGGGGATTTATGAAAAACTGTTTTTT,CASSSGIYEKLFF
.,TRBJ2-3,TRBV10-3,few,TGTGCCATCAGTGAGTCGGGAACGGGGGTACCCACAGATACGCAGTATTTT,CAISESGTGVPTDTQYF
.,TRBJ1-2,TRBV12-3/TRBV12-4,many,TGTGCCAGCAGTTTACCGGCGGTCTATGGCTACACCTTC,CASSLPAVYGYTF
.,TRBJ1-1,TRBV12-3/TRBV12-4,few,TGTGCCAGCAATGGGGCCCCCCGGAACACTGAAGCTTTCTTT,CASNGAPRNTEAFF
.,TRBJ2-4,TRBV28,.,TGTGCCAGCAGTTTGTCCAACATTCAGTACTTC,CASSLSNIQYF